This T cell receptor (beta chain) was recorded in a study of T cells in Graves' hyperthyroidism and ophthalmopathy. The study, taken as a whole, reports: Researchers report that a 13 V-J model separated ophthalmopathy from stable hyperthyroidism.

There were TCR beta CDR3 regions amplified from RNA transcripts. The HTBI primer set served for first-round RT-PCR of the TCR CDR3. TCRdb itself ran the multiplex PCR reads through MiXCR, one entry per CDR3 protein. The table includes approximately 370,000 distinct CDR3 sequences, about a sixth detected once. Regarding this clonotype: Its matching antigen is unknown.

The sample comprised blood. The sequence was obtained from a woman aged 25 to 39 with Graves' hyperthyroidism that later progressed to Graves' ophthalmopathy.

The CDR3 region is CSARTSGSPEQFF. The CDR3, as DNA: TGCAGTGCTCGGACTAGCGGGAGCCCTGAGCAGTTCTTC. The J gene is TRBJ2-1, the V gene TRBV20-1, with 13 bases identical to TRBD2. V dropped 5 bases and J dropped 9; count of bases not matched to a gene: 4. This CDR3 has 13 residues. Germline V gene lookup returns CDR1 DFQATT and CDR2 SNEGSKA (reference sequence).